This T cell receptor (beta chain) was sequenced in a study of read filtering for tumor transcriptome and immune sequencing. Study background: Eight or nine patients were R-ISS I, 16 were R-ISS II, roughly seven were R-ISS III. Whole-transcriptome libraries were prepared after DNase treatment.

The library was built from roughly 400 ng RNA with molecular barcoded adaptors for alpha/delta and beta/gamma chains. TCRdb re-analysed the reads in MiXCR, keeping a single row per CDR3 protein. The sample consists of about 61,000 distinct CDR3 sequences, roughly 19% of them appearing once. This clonotype showed up many times. The receptor comes from a donor at least 40 years old with multiple myeloma. The sample consisted of a population of CD138-negative cells sorted from bone marrow.

The CDR3 DNA follows: TGCAGTGCTAGTGACCTTGTAGCGGGAGGATACAATGAGCAGTTCTTC. It specifies CSASDLVAGGYNEQFF. The rearrangement uses TRBV20-1 and TRBJ2-1, with TRBD2 matching 10 bases. This CDR3 region has 16 residues. CDR1 and CDR2 (germline): DFQATT, SNEGSKA (reference sequence). J gave up 4 bases and V 3 bases, and 9 bases lay outside the gene matches.